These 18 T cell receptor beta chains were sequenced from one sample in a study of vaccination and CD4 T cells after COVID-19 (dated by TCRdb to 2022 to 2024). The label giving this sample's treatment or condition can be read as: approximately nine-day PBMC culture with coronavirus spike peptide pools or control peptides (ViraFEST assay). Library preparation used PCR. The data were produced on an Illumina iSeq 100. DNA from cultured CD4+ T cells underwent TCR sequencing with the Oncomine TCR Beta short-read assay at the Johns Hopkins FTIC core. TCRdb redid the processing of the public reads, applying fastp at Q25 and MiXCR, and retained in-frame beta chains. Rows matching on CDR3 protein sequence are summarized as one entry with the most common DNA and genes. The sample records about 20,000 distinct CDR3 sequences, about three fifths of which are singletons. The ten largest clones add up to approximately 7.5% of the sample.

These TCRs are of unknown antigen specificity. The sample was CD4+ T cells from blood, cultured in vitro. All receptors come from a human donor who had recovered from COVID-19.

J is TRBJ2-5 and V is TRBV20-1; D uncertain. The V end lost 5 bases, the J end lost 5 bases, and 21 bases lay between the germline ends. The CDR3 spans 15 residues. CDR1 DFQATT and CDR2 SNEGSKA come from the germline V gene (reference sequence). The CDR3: CSADPLGPQDETQYF. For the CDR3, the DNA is TGCAGTGCTGACCCCCTGGGCCCCCAGGACGAGACCCAGTACTTC.

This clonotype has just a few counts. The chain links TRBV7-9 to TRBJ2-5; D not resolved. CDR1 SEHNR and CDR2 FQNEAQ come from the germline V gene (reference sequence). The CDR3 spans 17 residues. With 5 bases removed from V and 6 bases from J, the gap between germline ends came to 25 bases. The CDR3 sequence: CASSLPFGRRVRQTQYF. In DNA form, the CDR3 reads TGTGCCAGCAGCCTCCCCTTCGGTCGACGGGTACGACAGACCCAGTACTTC. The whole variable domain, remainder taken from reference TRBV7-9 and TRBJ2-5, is DTGVSQNPRHKITKRGQNVTFRCDPISEHNRLYWYRQTLGQGPEFLTYFQNEAQLEKSRLLSDRFSAERPKGSFSTLEIQRTEQGDSAMYLCASSLPFGRRVRQTQYFGPGTRLLVL.

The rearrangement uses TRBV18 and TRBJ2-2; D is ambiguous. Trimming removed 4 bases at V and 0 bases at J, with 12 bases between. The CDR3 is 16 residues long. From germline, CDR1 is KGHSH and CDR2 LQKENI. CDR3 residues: CASSRTGQANTGELFF. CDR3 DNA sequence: TGTGCCAGCTCACGTACCGGGCAGGCGAACACCGGGGAGCTGTTTTTT.

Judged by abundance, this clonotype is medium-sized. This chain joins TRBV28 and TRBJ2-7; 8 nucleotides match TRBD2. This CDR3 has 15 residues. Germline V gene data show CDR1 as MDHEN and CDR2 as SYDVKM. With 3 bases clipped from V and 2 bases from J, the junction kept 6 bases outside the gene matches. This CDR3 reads CASSFMETSAYEQYF. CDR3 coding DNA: TGTGCCAGCAGTTTCATGGAGACTAGCGCCTACGAGCAGTACTTC.

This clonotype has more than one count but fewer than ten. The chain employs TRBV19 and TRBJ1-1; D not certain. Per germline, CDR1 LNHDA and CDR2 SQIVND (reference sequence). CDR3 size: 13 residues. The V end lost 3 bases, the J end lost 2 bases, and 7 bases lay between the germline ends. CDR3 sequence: CASSIRANTEAFF. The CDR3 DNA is TGTGCCAGTAGTATTCGGGCTAACACTGAAGCTTTCTTT.

CDR3 protein: CSASNPLTQASNQPQHF. For the CDR3, the DNA is TGCAGTGCTAGTAACCCACTTACACAGGCCAGCAATCAGCCCCAGCATTTT. The chain links TRBV20-1 to TRBJ1-5; D is possibly TRBD1 (5 bases). The CDR3 is 17 residues long. V was cut by 3 bases and J by 1 base, with 19 bases left in between. CDR1 and CDR2 from the germline V gene are DFQATT and SNEGSKA (reference sequence).

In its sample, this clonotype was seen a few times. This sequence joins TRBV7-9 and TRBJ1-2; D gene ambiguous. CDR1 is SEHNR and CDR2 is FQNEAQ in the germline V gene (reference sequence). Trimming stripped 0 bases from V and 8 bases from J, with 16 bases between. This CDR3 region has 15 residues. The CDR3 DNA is TGTGCCAGCAGCTTAGCTCCCTTAGGGATGGAGGGCTACACCTTC. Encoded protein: CASSLAPLGMEGYTF. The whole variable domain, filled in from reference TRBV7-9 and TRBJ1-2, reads DTGVSQNPRHKITKRGQNVTFRCDPISEHNRLYWYRQTLGQGPEFLTYFQNEAQLEKSRLLSDRFSAERPKGSFSTLEIQRTEQGDSAMYLCASSLAPLGMEGYTFGSGTRLTVV.

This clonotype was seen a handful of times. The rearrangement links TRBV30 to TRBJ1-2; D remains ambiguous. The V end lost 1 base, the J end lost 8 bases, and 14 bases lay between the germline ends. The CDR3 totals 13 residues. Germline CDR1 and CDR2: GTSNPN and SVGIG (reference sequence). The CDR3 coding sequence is TGTGCCTGGAGTGGGTTGTTGGGTGGCGGCTACACCTTC. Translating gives CAWSGLLGGGYTF. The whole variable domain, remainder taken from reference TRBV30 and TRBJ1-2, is SQTIHQWPATLVQPVGSPLSLECTVEGTSNPNLYWYRQAAGRGLQLLFYSVGIGQISSEVPQNLSASRPQDRQFILSSKKLLLSDSGFYLCAWSGLLGGGYTFGSGTRLTVV.

The CDR3 DNA is TGTGCCAGCTCACCACCGGGGCTTGCCGGGGACTATGGCTACACCTTC. It specifies CASSPPGLAGDYGYTF. The rearrangement joins TRBV18 to TRBJ1-2; D perhaps matches TRBD1 (5 bases). Trimming took 0 bases from V and 3 from J, leaving 14 bases between them. Germline CDR1 and CDR2: KGHSH and LQKENI. The CDR3 contains 16 residues.

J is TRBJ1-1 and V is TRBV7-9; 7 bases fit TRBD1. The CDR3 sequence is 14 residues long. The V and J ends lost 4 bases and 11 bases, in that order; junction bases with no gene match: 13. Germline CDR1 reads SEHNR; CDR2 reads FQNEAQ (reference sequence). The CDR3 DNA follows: TGTGCCAGCAGCTGGGGACAGAAGCAACTGAAGGCTTTCTTT. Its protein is CASSWGQKQLKAFF.

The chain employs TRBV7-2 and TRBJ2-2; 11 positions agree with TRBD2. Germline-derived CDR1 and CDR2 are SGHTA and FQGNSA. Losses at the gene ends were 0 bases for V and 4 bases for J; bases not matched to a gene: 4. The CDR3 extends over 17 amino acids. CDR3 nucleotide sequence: TGTGCCAGCAGCTTAGCGAGGCTAGCGGGAGGCACCGGGGAGCTGTTTTTT. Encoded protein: CASSLARLAGGTGELFF.

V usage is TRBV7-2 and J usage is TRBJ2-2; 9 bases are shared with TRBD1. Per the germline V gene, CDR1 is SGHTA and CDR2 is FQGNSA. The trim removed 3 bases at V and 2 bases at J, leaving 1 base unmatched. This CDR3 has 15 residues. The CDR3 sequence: CASSFTGGNTGELFF. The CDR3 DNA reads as TGTGCCAGCAGCTTTACAGGGGGCAACACCGGGGAGCTGTTTTTT. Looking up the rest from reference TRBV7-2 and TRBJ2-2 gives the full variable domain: GAGVSQSPSNKVTEKGKDVELRCDPISGHTALYWYRQSLGQGLEFLIYFQGNSAPDKSGLPSDRFSAERTGGSVSTLTIQRTQQEDSAVYLCASSFTGGNTGELFFGEGSRLTVL.

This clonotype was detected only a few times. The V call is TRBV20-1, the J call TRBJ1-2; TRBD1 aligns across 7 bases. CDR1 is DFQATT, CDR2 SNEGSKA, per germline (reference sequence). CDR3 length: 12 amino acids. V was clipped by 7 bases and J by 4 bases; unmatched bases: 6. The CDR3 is CSVDRQLYGYTF. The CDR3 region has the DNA TGCAGTGTGGACAGGCAACTCTATGGCTACACCTTC.

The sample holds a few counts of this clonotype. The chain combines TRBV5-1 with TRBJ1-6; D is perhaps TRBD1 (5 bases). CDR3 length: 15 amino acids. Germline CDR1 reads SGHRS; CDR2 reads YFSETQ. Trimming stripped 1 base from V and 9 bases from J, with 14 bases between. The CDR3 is CASSLSGALASPLHF. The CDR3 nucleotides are TGCGCCAGCAGCTTGTCCGGGGCTCTAGCTTCACCCCTCCACTTT. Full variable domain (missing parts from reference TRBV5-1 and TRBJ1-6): KAGVTQTPRYLIKTRGQQVTLSCSPISGHRSVSWYQQTPGQGLQFLFEYFSETQRNKGNFPGRFSGRQFSNSRSEMNVSTLELGDSALYLCASSLSGALASPLHFGNGTRLTVT.

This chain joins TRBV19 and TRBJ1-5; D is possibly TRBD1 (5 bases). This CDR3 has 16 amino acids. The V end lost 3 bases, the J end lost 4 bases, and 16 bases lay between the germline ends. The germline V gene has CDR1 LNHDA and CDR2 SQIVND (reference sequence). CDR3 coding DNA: TGTGCCAGTAGTATGAGGCGCGGGGGAATTAATCAGCCCCAGCATTTT. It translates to CASSMRRGGINQPQHF.

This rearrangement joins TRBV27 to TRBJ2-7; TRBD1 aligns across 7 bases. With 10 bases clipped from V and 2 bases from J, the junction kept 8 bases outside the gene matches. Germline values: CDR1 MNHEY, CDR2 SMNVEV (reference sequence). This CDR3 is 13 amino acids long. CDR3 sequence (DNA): TGTGCCACCCTACAGACAGGGACCTACGAGCAGTACTTC. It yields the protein CATLQTGTYEQYF.

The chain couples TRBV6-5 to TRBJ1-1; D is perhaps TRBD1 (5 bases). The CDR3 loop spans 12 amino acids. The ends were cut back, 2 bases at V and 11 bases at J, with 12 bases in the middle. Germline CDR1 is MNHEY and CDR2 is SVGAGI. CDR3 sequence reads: CASSYLDSLAFF. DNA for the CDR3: TGTGCCAGCAGTTACCTCGACAGTCTCGCTTTCTTT.

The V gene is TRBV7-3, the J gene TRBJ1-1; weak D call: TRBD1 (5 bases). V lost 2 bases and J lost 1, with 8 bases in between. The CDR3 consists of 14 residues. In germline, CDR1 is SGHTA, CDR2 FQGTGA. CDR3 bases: TGTGCCAGCAGCTTACAGGGACCGAACACTGAAGCTTTCTTT. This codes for CASSLQGPNTEAFF.